The 8 T cell receptor beta chains given below trace back to one sample, sequenced in a study of regulatory T cells in long-lasting Graves disease. Stated time point: persistent/refractory GD, antithyroid drugs over 5 years with positive TRAb. Scientists built the TCR library using RNA that was extracted from PBMCs. TCR beta libraries were built with iRepertoire HTBI primers and Arm-PCR of CDR3 regions. TCRdb processed the multiplex PCR reads anew with MiXCR; each CDR3 protein has one entry. The data hold roughly 450,000 distinct CDR3 sequences, with about a quarter observed a single time. Sequenced material: peripheral blood mononuclear cells (PBMCs), taken when the disease was refractory, from a patient treated with antithyroid drugs. These TCRs come from a female donor with Graves disease.

In its sample, this clonotype was seen many times. The chain recombines TRBV12-3 or TRBV12-4 with TRBJ1-5, with D hard to call. There are 15 residues in the CDR3. V was trimmed by 7 bases and J by 2 bases, leaving 15 bases between them. CDR3 nucleotides: TGTGCCAGCACCTCCTCGTCCCCGGGCAATCAGCCCCAGCATTTT. Protein sequence: CASTSSSPGNQPQHF.

The chain's CDR3 is CASSSRTTNTEAFF. The CDR3 coding sequence is TGTGCCAGCAGCTCGAGGACAACTAACACTGAAGCTTTCTTT. The chain combines TRBV7-8 with TRBJ1-1; D may be TRBD1 (5 bases). Per the germline V gene, CDR1 is SGHVS and CDR2 is FQNEAQ. Trimming removed 4 bases at V and 2 bases at J, with 11 bases between. The CDR3 runs to 14 residues.

This clonotype was seen a handful of times. The CDR3 is CATSTGEGGYGYTF. The CDR3 coding sequence is TGTGCCACCTCGACAGGGGAAGGCGGCTATGGCTACACCTTC. The rearrangement links TRBV10-3 to TRBJ1-2; 8 bases line up with TRBD1. CDR3 length: 14 amino acids. V shed 10 bases, J shed 4 bases, and the junction held 11 bases outside the gene matches. CDR1 is ENHRY, CDR2 SYGVKD, per germline.

The chain carries TRBV12-3 or TRBV12-4 and TRBJ1-5; D is unresolved. The V end was cut by 7 bases, the J end by 3 bases, with 13 bases between. There are 14 residues in the CDR3. The CDR3 loop is CASKKGSYNQPQHF. The CDR3 DNA reads TGTGCCAGCAAAAAGGGAAGTTACAATCAGCCCCAGCATTTT.

To note about this clonotype: An end of the junction does not agree with germline; a read error may underlie this. The chain has TRBV5-1 and TRBJ2-5, with 9 bases fitting TRBD1. The germline V gene encodes CDR1 SGHRS and CDR2 YFSETQ. The CDR3 is 15 residues long. CDR3 in DNA: TGTGCCACGCGGGCGGGACAGGGTTTGTCAGAGACCCAGTACTTC. This gives the protein CATRAGQGLSETQYF.

CDR3 sequence (DNA): TGTGCCAGCAGTTGGGGGGCTTACGAGCAGTACTTC. Its protein is CASSWGAYEQYF. The V call is TRBV28, the J call TRBJ2-7; tentatively, D is TRBD1 or TRBD2 (6 bases each). Germline loops: CDR1 MDHEN, CDR2 SYDVKM. CDR3 length: 12 amino acids. Trimming took off 4 bases at V and 4 bases at J, with 8 bases between the two ends.

The table lists this clonotype with a few counts. The genes are TRBV20-1 and TRBJ1-4; TRBD1 is a possible D gene (5 bases). Germline CDR1 is DFQATT and CDR2 is SNEGSKA (reference sequence). The CDR3 loop spans 14 amino acids. The ends were cut back, 3 bases at V and 7 bases at J, with 15 bases in the middle. The CDR3 is CSARAPGTREKLFF. CDR3 bases: TGCAGTGCTAGGGCACCCGGGACTCGTGAAAAACTGTTTTTT.

This clonotype was seen only a few times. CDR3 protein: CASSSPRGRAGENTIYF. DNA for the CDR3: TGTGCCAGCAGTTCTCCTCGAGGCAGGGCGGGCGAAAACACCATATATTTT. V gene TRBV6-2 or TRBV6-3 combines with J gene TRBJ1-3; tentative D call: TRBD1 (5 bases). Germline V gene lookup returns CDR1 MNHEY and CDR2 SVGEGT. Trimming removed 4 bases from V and 6 bases from J, with 22 bases in between. This CDR3 comprises 17 residues.